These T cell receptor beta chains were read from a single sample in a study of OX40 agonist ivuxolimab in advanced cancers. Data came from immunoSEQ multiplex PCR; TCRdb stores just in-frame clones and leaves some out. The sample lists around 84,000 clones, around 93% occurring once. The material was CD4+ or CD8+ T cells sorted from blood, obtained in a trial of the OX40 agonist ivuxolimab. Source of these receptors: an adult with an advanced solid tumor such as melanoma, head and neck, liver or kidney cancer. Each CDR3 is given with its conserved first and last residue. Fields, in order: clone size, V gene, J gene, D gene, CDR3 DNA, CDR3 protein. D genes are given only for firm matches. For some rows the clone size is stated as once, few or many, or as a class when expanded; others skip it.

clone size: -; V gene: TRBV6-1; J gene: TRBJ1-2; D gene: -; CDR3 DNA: TGTGCCAGCGGGGGGCGCGTAGGAAGCTACACCTTC; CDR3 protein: CASGGRVGSYTF
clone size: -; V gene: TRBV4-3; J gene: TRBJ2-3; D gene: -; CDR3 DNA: TGCGCCAGCAGCCAAGTAACAGGCACAGATACGCAGTATTTT; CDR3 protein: CASSQVTGTDTQYF
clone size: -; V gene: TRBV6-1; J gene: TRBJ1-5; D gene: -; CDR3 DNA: TGTGCCAGCAGTGAAGCAATGGGGGATCAGCCCCAGCATTTT; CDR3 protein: CASSEAMGDQPQHF
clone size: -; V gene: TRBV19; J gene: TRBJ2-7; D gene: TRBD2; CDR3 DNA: TGTGCCAGTAGTAACGTTGGGTGGGAACTAGCGGGAGTTGTCGAGCAGTACTTC; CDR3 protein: CASSNVGWELAGVVEQYF
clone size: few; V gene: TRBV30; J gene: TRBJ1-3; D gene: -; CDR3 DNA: TGTGCCTGGAGGGGGGGACTTCTAAACTCTGGAAACACCATATATTTT; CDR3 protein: CAWRGGLLNSGNTIYF
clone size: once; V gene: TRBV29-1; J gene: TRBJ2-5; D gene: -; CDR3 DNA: TGCAGCGTTGAAGACCTAGAGACCCAGTACTTC; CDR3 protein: CSVEDLETQYF
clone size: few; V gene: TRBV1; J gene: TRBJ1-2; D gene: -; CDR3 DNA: TGCACCAGCACACCCCCGATGAGCTACACCTTC; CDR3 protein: CTSTPPMSYTF
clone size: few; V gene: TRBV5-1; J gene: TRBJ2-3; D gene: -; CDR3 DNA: TGCGCCAAACCCACAGATACGCAGTATTTT; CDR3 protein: CAKPTDTQYF
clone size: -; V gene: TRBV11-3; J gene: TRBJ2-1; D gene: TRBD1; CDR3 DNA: TGTGCCAGCAGAGCGAGGACAGGGGACAATGAGCAGTTCTTC; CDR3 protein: CASRARTGDNEQFF
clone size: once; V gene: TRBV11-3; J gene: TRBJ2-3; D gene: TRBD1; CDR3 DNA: TGTGCCAGCAGCTTTGACCTCTCGGGACAGGGGTCGACTAGCACAGATACGCAGTATTTT; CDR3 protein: CASSFDLSGQGSTSTDTQYF
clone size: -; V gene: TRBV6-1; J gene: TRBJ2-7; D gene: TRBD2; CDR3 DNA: TGTGCCAGCAGCCCCCTAGCGGGAGACCAGTACGAGCAGTACTTC; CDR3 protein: CASSPLAGDQYEQYF
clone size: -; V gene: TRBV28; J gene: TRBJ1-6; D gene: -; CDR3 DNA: TGTGCCAGCAGCAGCGGGGGGCCCCTCCACTTT; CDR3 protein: CASSSGGPLHF
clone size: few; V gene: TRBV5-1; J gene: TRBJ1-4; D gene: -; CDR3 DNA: TGCGCCAGCAGTCGGGGGGACGAAACCGATGGAAAACTGTTTTTT; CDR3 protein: CASSRGDETDGKLFF
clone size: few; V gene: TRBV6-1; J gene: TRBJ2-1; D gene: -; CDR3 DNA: TGTGCCAGCAGTTCCGGGATCCATGAGCAGTTCTTC; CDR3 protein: CASSSGIHEQFF
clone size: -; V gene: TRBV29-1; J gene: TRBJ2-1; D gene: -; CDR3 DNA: TGCAGCTCGAAGGGAGAAAGTGAGCAGTTCTTC; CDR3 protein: CSSKGESEQFF
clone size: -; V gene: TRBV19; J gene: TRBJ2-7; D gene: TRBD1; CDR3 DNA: TGTGCCAGTAGTCACCCCAGGGACAGACCCTACGAGCAGTACTTC; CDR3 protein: CASSHPRDRPYEQYF
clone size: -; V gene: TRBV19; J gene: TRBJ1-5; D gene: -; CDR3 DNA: TGTGCCAGTAGTCCCTCCCTGGGGGGTGCGGGAAGCAATCAGCCCCAGCATTTT; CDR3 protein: CASSPSLGGAGSNQPQHF
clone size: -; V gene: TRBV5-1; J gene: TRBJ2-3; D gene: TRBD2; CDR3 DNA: TGCGCCAGCAGCCCAGGACTAGCGGCTAGCACAGATACGCAGTATTTT; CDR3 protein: CASSPGLAASTDTQYF
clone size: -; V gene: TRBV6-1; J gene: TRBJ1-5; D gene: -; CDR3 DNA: TGTGCCAGCAGTGAATTTCAGGGGCATCAGCCCCAGCATTTT; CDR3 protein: CASSEFQGHQPQHF
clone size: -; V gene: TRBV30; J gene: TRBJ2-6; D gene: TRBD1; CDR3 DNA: TGTGCCTGGAGTCCGGACAGGGGACTATTCTCTGGGGCCAACGTCCTGACTTTC; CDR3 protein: CAWSPDRGLFSGANVLTF
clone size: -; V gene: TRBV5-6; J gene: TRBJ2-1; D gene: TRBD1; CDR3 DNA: TGTGCCAGCAGCTTGGGAGGACAGGCACACGATGAGCAGTTCTTC; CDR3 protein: CASSLGGQAHDEQFF
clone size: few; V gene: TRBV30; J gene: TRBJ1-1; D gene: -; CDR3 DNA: TGTGCCTGGAGTCGACAGGTGAACACTGAAGCTTTCTTT; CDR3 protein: CAWSRQVNTEAFF
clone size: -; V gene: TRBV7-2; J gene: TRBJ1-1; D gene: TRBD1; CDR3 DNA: TGTGCCAGCAGTCGAGACCAGGGGGCAGACACTGAAGCTTTCTTT; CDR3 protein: CASSRDQGADTEAFF
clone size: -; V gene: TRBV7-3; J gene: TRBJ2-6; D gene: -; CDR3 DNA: TGTGCCAGCAGCTTAATGGGGAGCTCTGGGGCCAACGTCCTGACTTTC; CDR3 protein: CASSLMGSSGANVLTF
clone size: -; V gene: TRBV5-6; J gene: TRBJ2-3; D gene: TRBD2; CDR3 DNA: TGTGCCAGCAGCTTGGTCGCTCTAGCGGGGTCTCGGCTTACAGATACGCAGTATTTT; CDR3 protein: CASSLVALAGSRLTDTQYF
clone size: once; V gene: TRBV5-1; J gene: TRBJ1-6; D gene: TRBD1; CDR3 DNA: TGCGCCAGCAGCTTAAACCCGGGACAGGGGGCTAATTCACCCCTCCACTTT; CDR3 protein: CASSLNPGQGANSPLHF
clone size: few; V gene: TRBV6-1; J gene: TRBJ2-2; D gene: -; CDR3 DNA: TGTGCCAGCAGGGTGGGACACACCACCGGGGAGCTGTTTTTT; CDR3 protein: CASRVGHTTGELFF
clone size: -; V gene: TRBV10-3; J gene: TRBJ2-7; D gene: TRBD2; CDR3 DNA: TGTGCCATCAGAGGGACTAGCGGGAGGTCTGACGAGCAGTACTTC; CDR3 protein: CAIRGTSGRSDEQYF
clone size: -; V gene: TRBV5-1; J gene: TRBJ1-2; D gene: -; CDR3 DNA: TGCGCCAGCAGCTTGGAGCCAGGATCCTATGGCTACACCTTC; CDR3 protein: CASSLEPGSYGYTF
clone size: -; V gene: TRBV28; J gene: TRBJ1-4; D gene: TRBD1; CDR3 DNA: TGTGCCAGCAGGAATCGGGGACAGTCCAATGAAAAACTGTTTTTT; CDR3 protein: CASRNRGQSNEKLFF
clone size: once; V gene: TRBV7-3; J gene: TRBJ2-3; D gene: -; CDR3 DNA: TGTGCCAGCAGCTTAAGGGGCGGCGGAGATACGCAGTATTTT; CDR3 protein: CASSLRGGGDTQYF